This TCR beta chain appears in the sequencing data of a study of blood T cell repertoires in COVID-19. Whole-study context: Acute and convalescent COVID-19 specimens originated in the United States, Italy and Spain. The cDNA or gDNA used as material had been derived from T cells, B-cell-depleted T cells, or PBMCs.

Worth noting for this clone: At one of its ends the junction is not consistent with the germline gene, which may arise from a read error.

Germline V CDR1 and CDR2: SGHTA, FQGNSA. CDR3 size: 16 residues. Original processing methods: Using reference gene primer amplification, nucleated cell counts were estimated. The protocol was immunoSEQ multiplex PCR, while the TCRdb copy is restricted to in-frame clones and leaves out a portion. V and J calls and clone size are copied from that table; D and trimming were computed from the DNA. This table has some 170,000 clones, 65% to 85% appearing once. The clonotype comes from a man in his 60s with active or convalescent COVID-19. This chain connects TRBV7-2 to TRBJ1-2; TRBD1 agrees at 8 bases. The source material was peripheral blood. CDR3 DNA sequence: TGTGCCAGCAGTTTAGGACAGGGAAGATCATCCTATGGCTACACCTTC. Its protein product is CASSLGQGRSSYGYTF.